This T cell receptor (beta chain) was documented in a study of radiotherapy plus CTLA-4 blockade in lung cancer. This clone was seen only a few times. Only in-frame clones appear in the TCRdb table, and some are missing; sequencing was by immunoSEQ multiplex PCR. Altogether about 95,000 clones are present, 80% to 90% being singletons, with the ten largest covering 0.65% to 0.9%. CDR1 and CDR2 from the germline V gene are SGHTA and FQGNSA. The CDR3 spans 14 residues. Trimming at V came to 6 bases and at J to 3 bases, leaving 5 bases not matched to a gene. The V gene is TRBV7-2, the J gene TRBJ1-3; 7 bases match TRBD1. This material consisted of peripheral blood, taken from a patient treated with radiotherapy plus ipilimumab. This TCR was sampled from a human donor with non-small cell lung cancer who had stable disease on radiotherapy plus ipilimumab. The CDR3 reads CASSRDRVGNTIYF. The CDR3 DNA reads as TGTGCCAGCAGTCGAGACAGGGTTGGAAACACCATATATTTT.